This is a list of T cell receptor beta chains from one sample in a study of blood T cell repertoires in COVID-19. Repertoires were generated with immunoSEQ multiplex PCR, while TCRdb's copy carries only in-frame clones and drops some. The sample has about 220,000 clones, around 90% seen once. Sequencing used PBMCs or T cells enriched from blood (not recorded which). Source of these receptors: a man younger than 45 who had been exposed to COVID-19. Each CDR3 is given with its conserved first and last residue. The D gene is left open where the match is weak. Some rows mark clone size as missing; the rest say once, few, many or name a class of expanded clone.

J: TRBJ1-1
D: -
size: -
V: TRBV15
DNA: TGTGCCACCAGCAGAGATCGGTGGTATGAAGCTTTCTTT
CDR3: CATSRDRWYEAFF

J: TRBJ1-1
D: -
size: -
V: TRBV30
DNA: TGTGCCTGGAGCGGGGTTGAGCCTGAAGCTTTCTTT
CDR3: CAWSGVEPEAFF

J: TRBJ2-3
D: -
size: -
V: TRBV19
DNA: TGTGCCAGTAGTATCGATTGGGCCCCGGATACGCAGTATTTT
CDR3: CASSIDWAPDTQYF

J: TRBJ1-2
D: TRBD1
size: -
V: TRBV10-3
DNA: TGTGCCATCAGTACAGGACAGGCTAACTATGGCTACACCTTC
CDR3: CAISTGQANYGYTF

J: TRBJ2-3
D: -
size: -
V: TRBV29-1
DNA: TGCAGCGTTGAGACTTCGGATACGCAGTATTTT
CDR3: CSVETSDTQYF

J: TRBJ1-1
D: -
size: -
V: TRBV19
DNA: TGTGCCAGTATCTTACGGGTGAACACTGAAGCTTTCTTT
CDR3: CASILRVNTEAFF

J: TRBJ1-5
D: TRBD1
size: -
V: TRBV20-1
DNA: TGCAGTGCTAGTGGACAGGGTGGAGGGGAAAATCAGCCCCAGCATTTT
CDR3: CSASGQGGGENQPQHF

J: TRBJ2-5
D: -
size: -
V: TRBV7-3
DNA: TGTGCCAGCAGCTCGCGCGTCGGGTCCGAGACCCAGTACTTC
CDR3: CASSSRVGSETQYF

J: TRBJ2-3
D: -
size: -
V: TRBV23-1
DNA: TGCGCCAGCAGTCAACCAGAAATTCTCGATACGCAGTATTTT
CDR3: CASSQPEILDTQYF

J: TRBJ1-2
D: TRBD1
size: few
V: TRBV6-2/TRBV6-3
DNA: TGTGCCAGCAGTCCCGAGCAGCCGAACAGGGGTGGCTACACCTTC
CDR3: CASSPEQPNRGGYTF

J: TRBJ2-5
D: -
size: -
V: TRBV19
DNA: TGTGCCAGTAGTAGGGGTCGGGGGGCTGGAGAGACCCAGTACTTC
CDR3: CASSRGRGAGETQYF

J: TRBJ1-5
D: TRBD1
size: -
V: TRBV25-1
DNA: TGTGCCAGCAGTGACTGGGGACAGGATCAGCCCCAGCATTTT
CDR3: CASSDWGQDQPQHF

J: TRBJ2-2
D: TRBD2
size: once
V: TRBV7-2
DNA: TGTGCCAGCAGCCTTCTAACCTTAGCGGGCACCGGGGAGCTGTTTTTT
CDR3: CASSLLTLAGTGELFF

J: TRBJ2-4
D: -
size: few
V: TRBV7-2
DNA: TGTGCCAGCAGCCCCCGGGTTACTCGGGACATTCAGTACTTC
CDR3: CASSPRVTRDIQYF

J: TRBJ1-2
D: TRBD1
size: -
V: TRBV6-5
DNA: TGTGCCAGCATGGGGACAGGGGATGGCTACACCTTC
CDR3: CASMGTGDGYTF

J: TRBJ2-5
D: -
size: -
V: TRBV2
DNA: TGTGCCAGCAGTGAAGCCGGGACAAAACTGCGGGAGACCCAGTACTTC
CDR3: CASSEAGTKLRETQYF

J: TRBJ1-5
D: -
size: -
V: TRBV27
DNA: TGTGCCAGCAGTTCCGATCCCCCGACTCACAGCAATCAGCCCCAGCATTTT
CDR3: CASSSDPPTHSNQPQHF